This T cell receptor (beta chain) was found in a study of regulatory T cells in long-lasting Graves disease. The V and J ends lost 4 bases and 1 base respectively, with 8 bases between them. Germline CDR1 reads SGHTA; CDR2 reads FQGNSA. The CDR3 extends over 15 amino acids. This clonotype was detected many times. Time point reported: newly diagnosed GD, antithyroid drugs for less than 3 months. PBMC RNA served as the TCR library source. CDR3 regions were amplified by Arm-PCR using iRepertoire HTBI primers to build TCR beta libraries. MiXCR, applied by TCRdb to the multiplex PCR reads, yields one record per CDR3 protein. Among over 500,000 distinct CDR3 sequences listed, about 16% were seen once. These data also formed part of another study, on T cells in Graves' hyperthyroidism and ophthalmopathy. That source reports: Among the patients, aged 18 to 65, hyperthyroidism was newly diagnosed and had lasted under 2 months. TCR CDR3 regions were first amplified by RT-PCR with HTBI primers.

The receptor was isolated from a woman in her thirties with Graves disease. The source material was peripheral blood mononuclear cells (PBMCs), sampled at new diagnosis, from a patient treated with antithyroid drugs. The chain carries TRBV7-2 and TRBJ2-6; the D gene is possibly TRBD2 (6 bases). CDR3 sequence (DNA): TGTGCCAGCAGCTCGACTAGATCTGGGGCCAACGTCCTGACTTTC. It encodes CASSSTRSGANVLTF.